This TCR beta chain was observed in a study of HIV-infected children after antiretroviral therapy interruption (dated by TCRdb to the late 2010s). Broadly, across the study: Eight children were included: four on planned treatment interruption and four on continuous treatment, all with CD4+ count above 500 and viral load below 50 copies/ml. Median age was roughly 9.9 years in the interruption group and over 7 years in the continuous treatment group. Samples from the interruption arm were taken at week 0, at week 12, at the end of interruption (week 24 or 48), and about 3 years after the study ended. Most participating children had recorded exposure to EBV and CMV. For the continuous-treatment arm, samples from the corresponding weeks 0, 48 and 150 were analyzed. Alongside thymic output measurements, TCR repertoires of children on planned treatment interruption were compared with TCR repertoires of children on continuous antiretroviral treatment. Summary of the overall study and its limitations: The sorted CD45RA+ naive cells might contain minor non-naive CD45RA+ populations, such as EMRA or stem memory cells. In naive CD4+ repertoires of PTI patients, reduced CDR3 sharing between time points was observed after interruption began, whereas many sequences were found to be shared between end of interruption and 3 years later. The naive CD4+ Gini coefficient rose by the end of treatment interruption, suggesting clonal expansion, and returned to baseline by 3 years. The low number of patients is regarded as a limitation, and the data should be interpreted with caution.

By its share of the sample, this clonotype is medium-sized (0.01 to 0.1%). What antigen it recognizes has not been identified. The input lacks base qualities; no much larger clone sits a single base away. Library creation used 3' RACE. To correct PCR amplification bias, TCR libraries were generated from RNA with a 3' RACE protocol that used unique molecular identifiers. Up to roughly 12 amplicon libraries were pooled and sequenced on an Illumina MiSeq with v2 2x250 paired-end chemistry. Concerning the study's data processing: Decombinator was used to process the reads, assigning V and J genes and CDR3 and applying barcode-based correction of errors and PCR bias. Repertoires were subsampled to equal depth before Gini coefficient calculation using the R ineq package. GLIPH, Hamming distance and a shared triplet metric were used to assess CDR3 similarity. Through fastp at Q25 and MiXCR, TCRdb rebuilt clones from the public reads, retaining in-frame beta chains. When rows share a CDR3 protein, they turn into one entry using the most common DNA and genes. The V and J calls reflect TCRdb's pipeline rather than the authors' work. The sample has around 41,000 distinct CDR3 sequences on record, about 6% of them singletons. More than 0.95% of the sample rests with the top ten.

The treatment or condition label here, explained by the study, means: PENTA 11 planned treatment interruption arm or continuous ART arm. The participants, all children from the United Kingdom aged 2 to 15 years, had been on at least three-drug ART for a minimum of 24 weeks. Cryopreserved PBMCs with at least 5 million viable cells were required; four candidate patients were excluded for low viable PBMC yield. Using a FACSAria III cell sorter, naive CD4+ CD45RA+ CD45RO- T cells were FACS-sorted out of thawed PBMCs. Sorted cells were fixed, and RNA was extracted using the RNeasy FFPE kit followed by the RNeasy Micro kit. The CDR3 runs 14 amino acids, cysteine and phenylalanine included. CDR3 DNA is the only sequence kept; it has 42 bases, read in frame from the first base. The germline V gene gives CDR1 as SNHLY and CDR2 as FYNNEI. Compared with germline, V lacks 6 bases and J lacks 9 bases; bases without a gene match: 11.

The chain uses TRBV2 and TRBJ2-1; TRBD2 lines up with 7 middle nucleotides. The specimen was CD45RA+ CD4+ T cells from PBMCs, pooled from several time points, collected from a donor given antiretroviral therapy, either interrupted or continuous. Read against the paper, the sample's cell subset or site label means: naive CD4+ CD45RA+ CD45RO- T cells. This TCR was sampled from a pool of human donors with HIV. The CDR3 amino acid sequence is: CASSAGTNYAEQFF. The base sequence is TGTGCCAGCAGCGCCGGGACTAACTATGCTGAGCAGTTCTTC.